This is a list of T cell receptor beta chains from one sample in a study of cytomegalovirus exposure and HLA in healthy donors. Using immunoSEQ multiplex PCR, the repertoire was profiled, and TCRdb retains in-frame clones only, with some absent. The table lists over 150,000 clones, roughly 87% of them singletons. The sample comprised PBMCs. The receptors stem from a girl under three years old in good health and CMV-seronegative. Each CDR3 is given with its conserved first and last residue. Each record gives: D gene, clone size, V gene, J gene, CDR3 DNA, CDR3 protein. D genes are given only for firm matches. Clone sizes are given selectively: once, few, many, or a class where the clone is expanded.

>-|-|TRBV4-1|TRBJ2-7
TGCGCCAGCACCCCAAGCCCAGGGGTTGCCTCGGAGCAGTACTTC
CASTPSPGVASEQYF
>TRBD1|-|TRBV29-1|TRBJ2-7
TGCAGCGCGGGACAGTCCTACGAGCAGTACTTC
CSAGQSYEQYF
>-|-|TRBV7-2|TRBJ1-5
TGTGCCAGCAGCTTAGGGACAGCTTATCAGCCCCAGCATTTT
CASSLGTAYQPQHF
>-|-|TRBV6-6|TRBJ2-3
TGTGCCAGCAGTTACTCATCCAGGGGTACAGATACGCAGTATTTT
CASSYSSRGTDTQYF
>TRBD1|-|TRBV27|TRBJ1-5
TGTGCCAGCTCGGGACAGGGAGGCAATCAGCCCCAGCATTTT
CASSGQGGNQPQHF
>TRBD2|-|TRBV2|TRBJ2-1
TGTGCCAGCAGTGGGACTAGCTGGGGGAATGAGCAGTTCTTC
CASSGTSWGNEQFF
>-|once|TRBV10-2|TRBJ2-1
TGCGCCAGCAAAAGCCCCGGGGGGCAGCGAAATGAGCAGTTCTTC
CASKSPGGQRNEQFF
>-|once|TRBV7-2|TRBJ2-4
TGTGCCAGCAGCTTAGGTCCAGGGATGGACATTCAGTACTTC
CASSLGPGMDIQYF
>TRBD1|-|TRBV6-6|TRBJ1-3
TGTGCCAGCAGTTACGGGGGACAGCACTCTGGAAACACCATATATTTT
CASSYGGQHSGNTIYF
>-|-|TRBV19|TRBJ2-7
TGTGCCAGTAGTAGGCGCAGGTTGGACGAGCAGTACTTC
CASSRRRLDEQYF
>-|-|TRBV6-5|TRBJ2-7
TGTGCCAGCAGTTACCGACAGAGCCACGAGCAGTACTTC
CASSYRQSHEQYF
>TRBD1|once|TRBV4-3|TRBJ1-5
TGCGCCAGCAGCCAAGACTGGTCGGGACAGGACAATCAGCCCCAGCATTTT
CASSQDWSGQDNQPQHF
>TRBD2|-|TRBV5-4|TRBJ2-5
TGTGCCAGCAGCGGGAGGGCCGGGACCCAGTACTTC
CASSGRAGTQYF
>-|-|TRBV6-1|TRBJ2-7
TGTGCCAGCAGTGAAGGTCATGTCAGTTTCTCCGAGCAGTACTTC
CASSEGHVSFSEQYF
>-|-|TRBV7-8|TRBJ2-5
TGTGCCAGCAGCTTAGCGGTAGGAGGGCTCCAAGAGACCCAGTACTTC
CASSLAVGGLQETQYF
>-|few|TRBV29-1|TRBJ2-3
TGCAGCGTTAAGCCGGGGGGCACAGATACGCAGTATTTT
CSVKPGGTDTQYF